The rows below give T cell receptor beta chains drawn from one sample of a study of Tregs in tolerant kidney transplant recipients. The data were produced by immunoSEQ multiplex PCR, yet TCRdb's version contains in-frame clones alone and is incomplete. The sample yields 15,000 or so clones, around 53% seen once. No antigen has been identified for these receptors. The sequencing used CD4+ T cells from blood cultured with allogeneic cells, collected before the transplant. The receptor source for this set is a human patient who received a combined kidney and bone marrow transplant. The CDR3 runs from the conserved cysteine through the conserved F or W.

CDR3aa | v_gene
CASSQDHSSYEQYF | TRBV4-3
CASSLRVAGSPLHF | TRBV11-2
CASSRTGVHEQYF | TRBV6-5
CASSPPGASNQPQHF | TRBV18
CAWSVHTSGFTDTQYF | TRBV30
CASSLAQGWTDTQYF | TRBV5-1
CASSYSWGTNYGYTF | TRBV6-5
CASSLAPTSGYSSYNEQFF | TRBV5-1
CASSQRGIEETQYF | TRBV4-1
CASSLEPGGNYGYTF | TRBV11-3
CASGPPISGGLLDEQFF | TRBV28
CASSYQGGNSPLHF | TRBV11-1
CASSRNFRTTYEQYF | TRBV5-5
CASSYLRGGEAFF | TRBV6-5
CASRLSGTPYEQYF | TRBV14